These 5 T cell receptor beta chains were sequenced from one sample in a study of response to subunit inactivated influenza vaccine. TCRdb re-called the RT-PCR reads through MiXCR, storing one row per CDR3 protein. The table lists about 650,000 distinct CDR3 sequences, around 13% of them singletons, with roughly 7.6% in the top ten. The sequencing here drew on PBMCs from blood, taken approximately 15 days before vaccination. Receptors were obtained from a middle-aged man who received an inactivated influenza vaccine.

The V gene is TRBV5-1, the J gene TRBJ2-5, with D perhaps matching TRBD1 (6 bases). The CDR3 is made up of 15 amino acids. The V end lost 2 bases, the J end lost 2 bases, and 13 bases lay between the germline ends. Per the germline V gene, CDR1 is SGHRS and CDR2 is YFSETQ. The CDR3 reads CASSFAGTQQETQYF. The CDR3 nucleotides are TGCGCCAGCAGCTTTGCCGGGACACAACAAGAGACCCAGTACTTC. The complete variable domain, with remaining parts taken from reference TRBV5-1 and TRBJ2-5, reads KAGVTQTPRYLIKTRGQQVTLSCSPISGHRSVSWYQQTPGQGLQFLFEYFSETQRNKGNFPGRFSGRQFSNSRSEMNVSTLELGDSALYLCASSFAGTQQETQYFGPGTRLLVL.

Only a few counts were recorded for this clonotype. This sequence joins TRBV7-9 and TRBJ2-7, with D maybe TRBD1 (5 bases). The V gene lost 3 bases and the J gene lost 5 bases, with 11 bases spanning the gap. CDR1 and CDR2 (germline): SEHNR, FQNEAQ (reference sequence). The CDR3 has 13 residues. The CDR3 DNA sequence: TGTGCCAGCAGCTTCAGGCCAGGGAACGAGCAGTACTTC. It yields the protein CASSFRPGNEQYF.

The rearrangement joins TRBV13 to TRBJ2-3; a weak D match, TRBD2 (5 bases). The V gene lost 4 bases and the J gene lost 2 bases, with 13 bases spanning the gap. There are 15 residues in the CDR3. Germline CDR1 is PRHDT and CDR2 is FYEKMQ (reference sequence). This chain's CDR3 is CASSSPRRNTDTQYF. In nucleotides, the CDR3 is TGTGCCAGCAGCTCCCCAAGGAGGAACACAGATACGCAGTATTTT.

This rearrangement joins TRBV9 to TRBJ2-3, with TRBD1 as a possible D gene (5 bases). The germline gives CDR1 SGDLS, CDR2 YYNGEE. This CDR3 is 13 amino acids long. Trimming left V 0 bases short and J 6 bases short, with 8 bases between. The DNA for the CDR3 is TGTGCCAGCAGCGTAGGACAGAGCGATACGCAGTATTTT. This sequence encodes CASSVGQSDTQYF.

J is TRBJ1-5 and V is TRBV20-1, with unresolved D. V lost 3 bases and J lost 1, with 10 bases in between. The CDR3 has 14 residues. Germline lookup yields CDR1 DFQATT and CDR2 SNEGSKA (reference sequence). The CDR3 sequence: CSASLGWSNQPQHF. The CDR3, as DNA: TGCAGTGCTAGCCTAGGATGGAGCAATCAGCCCCAGCATTTT.